A single sample gave rise to the 30 T cell receptor beta chains below, sequenced in a study of T cell repertoires in cytomegalovirus infection. TCRdb analysed the reads with MiXCR anew, one entry per CDR3 protein. Of about half a million distinct CDR3 sequences listed, around a third were seen once; the top ten hold around a sixth. These receptors' targets are unknown. The input for sequencing was cultured PBMCs, taken from culture after CMV antigen stimulation. The source of these receptors is a human donor in good health (CMV status not recorded). Some clones in this sample may be carry-over from other donors' samples.

This clonotype turned up a few times. The genes are TRBV24-1 and TRBJ2-1; 8 positions match TRBD1. The ends lost 5 bases at V and 7 bases at J; junction bases unmatched: 24. Per the germline V gene, CDR1 is KGHDR and CDR2 is SFDVKD. This CDR3 has 20 residues. This CDR3 reads CATSGTQGAENGRSENEQFF. The DNA of the CDR3 is TGTGCCACCAGTGGTACCCAGGGGGCCGAGAACGGACGATCCGAGAATGAGCAGTTCTTC.

The chain uses TRBV11-1 and TRBJ2-2, with 16 nucleotides matching TRBD2. V trimming: 4 bases; J trimming: 4 bases; junction bases outside the gene matches: 3. Germline CDR1 and CDR2: SGHAT and FQDESV (reference sequence). There are 17 residues in the CDR3. CDR3 region: CASSSGLAGGGTGELFF. The CDR3 nucleotides are TGTGCCAGCAGCTCGGGACTAGCGGGAGGGGGCACCGGGGAGCTGTTTTTT.

This clonotype was observed a single time. CDR3 in amino acids: CASSLGMWERSTDTQYF. CDR3 in DNA: TGTGCCAGCAGCTTAGGAATGTGGGAGAGAAGCACAGATACGCAGTATTTT. The genes are TRBV11-2 and TRBJ2-3; possible D gene TRBD2, 5 bases. V was trimmed by 1 base and J by 0 bases, leaving 14 bases between them. This CDR3 region has 17 residues. Germline CDR1 SGHAT, CDR2 FQNNGV. The full variable domain, completed using reference TRBV11-2 and TRBJ2-3, is EAGVAQSPRYKIIEKRQSVAFWCNPISGHATLYWYQQILGQGPKLLIQFQNNGVVDDSQLPKDRFSAERLKGVDSTLKIQPAKLEDSAVYLCASSLGMWERSTDTQYFGPGTRLTVL.

The V gene is TRBV6-2 or TRBV6-3, the J gene TRBJ1-1, with 11 bases that match TRBD1. Trimming removed 6 bases from V and 5 bases from J; junction bases left unmatched: 8. The CDR3 has 15 residues. The V gene's germline CDR1 is MNHEY and CDR2 SVGEGT. For the CDR3, the DNA is TGTGCCAGCAGGTCTGGGACAGGGGGGTTTACTGAAGCTTTCTTT. Translation: CASRSGTGGFTEAFF.

This clonotype was seen only a few times. This chain joins TRBV25-1 and TRBJ1-1, with a possible D match to TRBD1 (6 bases). Per germline, CDR1 MGHDK and CDR2 SYGVNS. Trimming removed 5 bases from V and 10 bases from J, with 17 bases in between. The CDR3 spans 13 residues. The CDR3 region has the DNA TGTGCCAGCAGTTGGGGGCCACGGGACACAGCTTTCTTT. Its protein is CASSWGPRDTAFF.

The V and J genes are TRBV19 and TRBJ2-1; D not certain. The CDR3 covers 12 residues. Trimming stripped 4 bases from V and 3 bases from J, with 4 bases between. The germline V gene has CDR1 LNHDA and CDR2 SQIVND (reference sequence). CDR3 sequence reads: CASSTDYNEQFF. The CDR3 DNA sequence: TGTGCCAGTAGTACGGACTACAATGAGCAGTTCTTC.

In its sample, this clonotype was seen a few times. This rearrangement joins TRBV19 to TRBJ1-1; a weak D match, TRBD1 (6 bases). There are 13 residues in the CDR3. Between the trimmed V and J ends, which lost 5 bases and 0 bases, there was a span of 7 bases. CDR1 is LNHDA and CDR2 is SQIVND in the germline V gene (reference sequence). The CDR3 DNA reads TGTGCCAGTAGTGCAGGGGTGAACACTGAAGCTTTCTTT. Amino acid sequence: CASSAGVNTEAFF.

The chain has TRBV6-2 or TRBV6-3 and TRBJ2-1; D is undetermined. Trimming cost V 6 bases and J 7 bases, with 10 bases left between them. This CDR3 comprises 12 residues. The germline CDR1 and CDR2 sequences are MNHEY and SVGEGT. This CDR3 reads CASSQAVNEQFF. The CDR3 nucleotides are TGTGCCAGCAGCCAGGCAGTGAATGAGCAGTTCTTC.

This clonotype was observed at least ten times. V usage is TRBV7-2 and J usage is TRBJ2-1, with D perhaps TRBD2 (6 bases). Germline CDR1 is SGHTA and CDR2 is FQGNSA. The CDR3 has 17 amino acids. V was trimmed by 5 bases and J by 0 bases, leaving 17 bases between them. This chain's CDR3 is CASSPHQAGPSYNEQFF. The CDR3 nucleotides are TGTGCCAGCAGCCCCCACCAGGCGGGACCCTCCTACAATGAGCAGTTCTTC.

This clonotype showed up just a few times. CDR3 DNA: TGTGCCAGCAGTTCAACCGGGACTAGCGGGATTGCTGAGCAGTTCTTC. As protein: CASSSTGTSGIAEQFF. The chain has TRBV12-3 or TRBV12-4 and TRBJ2-1, with 13 bases aligning to TRBD2. The J segment lost 9 bases and the V segment lost 4 bases, leaving 9 bases of the junction unmatched. The length of the CDR3 is 16 residues.

This clonotype was detected only a few times. The rearrangement links TRBV7-3 to TRBJ2-3, with 10 bases fitting TRBD2. Germline CDR1 reads SGHTA; CDR2 reads FQGTGA. The CDR3 totals 17 residues. With V trimmed by 1 base and J by 5 bases, 9 bases remained unmatched. The DNA for the CDR3 is TGTGCCAGCAGCTTAATGGCTAGCGGGAGTCGCGGAGATACGCAGTATTTT. Translating it yields CASSLMASGSRGDTQYF.

The V call is TRBV12-3 or TRBV12-4, the J call TRBJ2-7; possibly TRBD2 for D (6 bases). The V gene lost 3 bases and the J gene lost 3 bases, with 12 bases spanning the gap. The CDR3 sequence is 14 residues long. The CDR3 DNA follows: TGTGCCAGCAGTTTTCCCGGGGGTGACTACGAGCAGTACTTC. Amino acid sequence: CASSFPGGDYEQYF.

This clonotype has a single count. V is TRBV20-1 and J is TRBJ1-1, with unresolved D. The CDR3 loop spans 11 amino acids. V lost 3 bases, J lost 4 bases, and 6 bases lay in between. Germline CDR1 and CDR2: DFQATT and SNEGSKA (reference sequence). CDR3 DNA sequence: TGCAGTGCTAGGTTCCGCACTGAAGCTTTCTTT. Amino acids: CSARFRTEAFF.

This clonotype occurred a few times. This chain joins TRBV30 and TRBJ1-2; the match to TRBD1 covers 9 bases. This CDR3 comprises 13 residues. V dropped 7 bases and J dropped 2; count of bases not matched to a gene: 5. Germline V gene lookup returns CDR1 GTSNPN and CDR2 SVGIG (reference sequence). Written as DNA, the CDR3 is TGTGCCTCCCGGGACAGGGTGAACTATGGCTACACCTTC. Translation gives CASRDRVNYGYTF. The full variable domain, in which reference TRBV30 and TRBJ1-2 provide the parts outside the CDR3, is SQTIHQWPATLVQPVGSPLSLECTVEGTSNPNLYWYRQAAGRGLQLLFYSVGIGQISSEVPQNLSASRPQDRQFILSSKKLLLSDSGFYLCASRDRVNYGYTFGSGTRLTVV.

This clonotype was found a few times. V is TRBV6-1 and J is TRBJ1-5, with TRBD1 identical over 7 bases. CDR1 and CDR2 (germline): MNHNS, SASEGT. Losses at the gene ends were 4 bases for V and 2 bases for J; bases not matched to a gene: 11. The CDR3 has 17 residues. CDR3 sequence (DNA): TGTGCCAGCAGTGGGGGGCTAAGACAGGGTGGCAATCAGCCCCAGCATTTT. It encodes CASSGGLRQGGNQPQHF.

V usage is TRBV12-5 and J usage is TRBJ2-2; no clear D. V lost 6 bases and J 9 bases, leaving 11 bases between the germline ends. The CDR3 totals 12 residues. Germline CDR1 and CDR2: LGHNT and FRNRAP. CDR3 protein: CASGLAQRELFF. The CDR3 DNA sequence: TGTGCTAGTGGCCTGGCGCAGCGGGAGCTGTTTTTT.

This clonotype was picked up a small number of times. This sequence joins TRBV2 and TRBJ2-1; 7 bases are a match to TRBD2. The CDR3 consists of 14 residues. V lost 8 bases and J lost 8; bases outside the gene matches: 12. Germline V gene lookup returns CDR1 SNHLY and CDR2 FYNNEI. Written as DNA, the CDR3 is TGTGCCAGCCAACCCCGCGCAGGGAGGGATGAGCAGTTCTTC. Its protein is CASQPRAGRDEQFF.

This clonotype has at least ten counts. The chain couples TRBV7-8 to TRBJ2-5, with unresolved D. Between the trimmed V and J ends, which lost 3 bases and 0 bases, there was a span of 8 bases. Germline V gene sequence: CDR1 SGHVS, CDR2 FQNEAQ. This CDR3 spans 14 amino acids. CDR3 bases: TGTGCCAGCAGCTTTACTTCGTACCAAGAGACCCAGTACTTC. Translating gives CASSFTSYQETQYF. Full variable domain (missing parts from reference TRBV7-8 and TRBJ2-5): GAGVSQSPRYKVAKRGQDVALRCDPISGHVSLFWYQQALGQGPEFLTYFQNEAQLDKSGLPSDRFFAERPEGSVSTLKIQRTQQEDSAVYLCASSFTSYQETQYFGPGTRLLVL.

This clonotype was counted only a few times. The chain has TRBV6-6 and TRBJ2-2; D possibly corresponds to TRBD1 (5 bases). Trimming removed 5 bases at V and 6 bases at J, with 19 bases between. Germline V gives CDR1 MNHNY, CDR2 SVGAGI (reference sequence). The CDR3 loop spans 16 amino acids. The CDR3 region has the DNA TGTGCCAGCAGTAGGGGCCCATGGCAGATAGCCGGGGAGCTGTTTTTT. Translation: CASSRGPWQIAGELFF.

This clonotype was found a few times. V is TRBV12-3 or TRBV12-4 and J is TRBJ2-5; D is ambiguous. The V end lost 5 bases, the J end lost 3 bases, and 10 bases lay between the germline ends. The CDR3 has 13 residues. CDR3 DNA: TGTGCCAGCAGTAATTGGACGAAAGAGACCCAGTACTTC. Residues: CASSNWTKETQYF.

Turning to this clonotype: A read error may explain this, as a much larger clone is one base away. V and J are TRBV7-2 and TRBJ2-3; 10 nucleotides align to TRBD2. The CDR3 has 16 residues. CDR1 SGHTA and CDR2 FQGNSA come from the germline V gene. V gave up 5 bases and J gave up 2 bases; unmatched junction bases: 7. CDR3: CTSSPTSGPPTDTQYF. The DNA of the CDR3 is TGTACCAGCAGCCCGACTAGCGGGCCACCCACAGATACGCAGTATTTT.

This clonotype was detected a few times. The V call is TRBV6-2 or TRBV6-3, the J call TRBJ2-4; 10 bases map to TRBD2. J lost 7 bases, V lost 2 bases, and 5 bases had no gene match. Germline CDR1 MNHEY, CDR2 SVGEGT. There are 15 residues in the CDR3. The chain's CDR3 is CASSYPSGSFNIQYF. The DNA of the CDR3 is TGTGCCAGCAGTTACCCTAGCGGGAGTTTCAACATTCAGTACTTC.

V and J are TRBV7-3 and TRBJ2-5, with unresolved D. V lost 0 bases and J lost 5, with 7 bases in between. Germline lookup yields CDR1 SGHTA and CDR2 FQGTGA. This CDR3 comprises 13 residues. This CDR3 is CASSLTPEETQYF. The CDR3 nucleotides read TGTGCCAGCAGCTTAACGCCCGAGGAGACCCAGTACTTC. Full variable domain (rest looked up from reference TRBV7-3 and TRBJ2-5): GAGVSQTPSNKVTEKGKYVELRCDPISGHTALYWYRQSLGQGPEFLIYFQGTGAADDSGLPNDRFFAVRPEGSVSTLKIQRTERGDSAVYLCASSLTPEETQYFGPGTRLLVL.

This clonotype was detected a few times. This sequence joins TRBV29-1 and TRBJ1-5, with 9 nucleotides matching TRBD1. The V and J ends lost 6 bases and 6 bases, in that order; junction bases with no gene match: 9. The CDR3 extends over 14 amino acids. From germline, CDR1 is SQVTM and CDR2 ANQGSEA. CDR3 coding DNA: TGCAGCGTGTCCCGGACAGGGGTCGGTCAGCCCCAGCATTTT. Encoded protein: CSVSRTGVGQPQHF.

J is TRBJ1-1 and V is TRBV4-1; maybe TRBD1 (5 bases). Trimming took off 4 bases at V and 8 bases at J, with 14 bases between the two ends. CDR1 and CDR2 (germline): MGHRA, YSYEKL. This CDR3 spans 13 amino acids. DNA for the CDR3: TGCGCCAGCAGCCCTTCCTCGCGGACAGAAGCTTTCTTT. Encoded protein: CASSPSSRTEAFF.

This clonotype occurred a few times. The chain combines TRBV7-2 with TRBJ1-1; maybe TRBD1 (6 bases). The V end lost 0 bases, the J end lost 1 base, and 12 bases lay between the germline ends. Germline CDR1 SGHTA, CDR2 FQGNSA. The CDR3 has 16 amino acids. Written as DNA, the CDR3 is TGTGCCAGCAGCTTAGCTTACAGGGAGGGGAACACTGAAGCTTTCTTT. Its translation is CASSLAYREGNTEAFF.

The rearrangement links TRBV2 to TRBJ1-3, with a possible D match to TRBD1 (5 bases). The CDR3 has 15 amino acids. The V end lost 4 bases, the J end lost 0 bases, and 10 bases lay between the germline ends. Per germline, CDR1 SNHLY and CDR2 FYNNEI. In DNA, the CDR3 is TGTGCCAGCAGTGTACAGGCCTACTCTGGAAACACCATATATTTT. Protein product: CASSVQAYSGNTIYF. Combining the CDR3 with reference TRBV2 and TRBJ1-3 gives the whole variable domain EPEVTQTPSHQVTQMGQEVILRCVPISNHLYFYWYRQILGQKVEFLVSFYNNEISEKSEIFDDQFSVERPDGSNFTLKIRSTKLEDSAMYFCASSVQAYSGNTIYFGEGSWLTVV.

The chain couples TRBV5-1 to TRBJ1-2; D unclear. The CDR3 covers 18 residues. V was shortened by 0 bases and J by 2 bases, with 20 bases between the two germline ends. Germline V lookup: CDR1 SGHRS, CDR2 YFSETQ. CDR3 in amino acids: CASSLAEAGAFKNYGYTF. In DNA form, the CDR3 reads TGCGCCAGCAGCTTGGCCGAGGCAGGAGCATTCAAGAACTATGGCTACACCTTC.

The gene calls are TRBV7-2 and TRBJ2-3; no firm D call. This CDR3 region has 14 residues. Looked up from germline, CDR1 is SGHTA and CDR2 is FQGNSA. Trimming pared 6 bases from V and 6 bases from J, leaving 16 bases between. The CDR3 DNA follows: TGTGCCAGCAGTTCAAGAGTGACCCCCGATACGCAGTATTTT. It specifies CASSSRVTPDTQYF.

This clonotype was seen a handful of times. This chain links TRBV29-1 with TRBJ1-4, with D possibly TRBD1 on 5 matching bases. V gave up 4 bases and J gave up 8 bases, with 14 bases separating them. The CDR3 runs to 13 residues. Germline CDR1 reads SQVTM; CDR2 reads ANQGSEA. The CDR3 bases are TGCAGCGTTGTCGGCAGGGTTGGCGAAAAACTGTTTTTT. This encodes CSVVGRVGEKLFF.